This record looks at one T cell receptor beta chain sequence and its context. The sample originates from a study of blood T cell repertoires in COVID-19. For the study at large: Specimens from acute and convalescent COVID-19 originated in the United States, Italy and Spain.

The CDR3 consists of 15 residues. Trimming pared 1 base from V and 3 bases from J, leaving 13 bases between. Germline V CDR1 and CDR2: SEHNR, FQNEAQ (reference sequence). Clones were read by immunoSEQ multiplex PCR, and TCRdb kept only the in-frame ones, dropping some. The sample consists of about 280,000 clones, roughly 87% of them appearing once. The rearrangement links TRBV7-9 to TRBJ2-7; D is perhaps TRBD1 (5 bases). The source is a man aged 18 to 29 with active or convalescent COVID-19. The material sequenced was peripheral blood. The CDR3 bases are TGTGCCAGCAGCTTAGGTGGGGCCACTTACTACGAGCAGTACTTC. Its protein product is CASSLGGATYYEQYF.